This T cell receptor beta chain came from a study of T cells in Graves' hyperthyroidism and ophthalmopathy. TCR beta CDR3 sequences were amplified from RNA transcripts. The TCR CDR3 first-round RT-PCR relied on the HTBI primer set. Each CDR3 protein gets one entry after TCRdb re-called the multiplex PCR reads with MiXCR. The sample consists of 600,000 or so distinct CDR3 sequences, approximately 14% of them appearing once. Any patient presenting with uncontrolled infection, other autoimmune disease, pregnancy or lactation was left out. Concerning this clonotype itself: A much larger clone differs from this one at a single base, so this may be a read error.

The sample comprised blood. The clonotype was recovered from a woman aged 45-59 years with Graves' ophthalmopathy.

CDR3: CASSVYRTIYNEQFF. In DNA, the CDR3 is TGTGCCAGCAGCGTCTACAGGACTATTTACAATGAGCAGTTCTTC. V usage is TRBV9 and J usage is TRBJ2-1, with D maybe TRBD2 (6 bases). Trimming shortened V by 2 bases and J by 4 bases, and 13 bases separated the two germline ends. Germline V CDR1 and CDR2: SGDLS, YYNGEE. The CDR3 runs to 15 residues.